Shown below are 20 T cell receptor beta chains from a single sample sequenced in a study of PD-L1 blockade in urothelial cancer. Sample time point: pretreatment peripheral blood. Clones were sequenced by immunoSEQ multiplex PCR, and TCRdb holds only the in-frame ones, with some missing. The sample has tens of thousands of clones; 81% are singletons. This specimen was PBMCs, taken around atezolizumab (anti-PD-L1) treatment. Receptor source: a man between 65 and 85 years old with urothelial cancer.

The chain combines TRBV5-1 with TRBJ2-2, with TRBD2 matching 12 bases. Germline V gene lookup returns CDR1 SGHRS and CDR2 YFSETQ. Germline trimming cut 0 bases from V and 4 bases from J; bases unmatched to any gene: 4. The CDR3 has 17 residues. The CDR3, as DNA: TGCGCCAGCAGCTTGGCCGCTAGCGGGAGGGCCACCGGGGAGCTGTTTTTT. Amino acids: CASSLAASGRATGELFF.

This clone occurred once. The chain links TRBV21-1 to TRBJ2-1; the table's D call TRBD2 went unverified against the DNA. TRBV21-1 is a listed pseudogene. This CDR3 is 13 amino acids long. CDR3 in amino acids: CASSKGWGGREFF. DNA for the CDR3: TGTGCCAGCAGCAAAGGTTGGGGGGGCCGGGAGTTCTTC.

This clone was picked up a small number of times. V is TRBV30 and J is TRBJ2-3, with 8 bases aligning to TRBD2. With V trimmed by 0 bases and J by 5 bases, 4 bases remained unmatched. The CDR3 extends over 14 amino acids. Germline CDR1 and CDR2: GTSNPN and SVGIG (reference sequence). CDR3 loop: CAWSVTGGEDTQYF. The CDR3 coding sequence is TGTGCCTGGAGTGTAACGGGAGGGGAAGATACGCAGTATTTT.

The rearrangement links TRBV5-6 to TRBJ1-5, with TRBD1 identical over 12 bases. Trimming cost V 2 bases and J 2 bases; bases outside gene matches: 5. The CDR3 runs 17 residues. Germline values: CDR1 SGHDT, CDR2 YYEEEE. The CDR3 nucleotides read TGTGCCAGCAGCTTCGGGACAGGGGGCCTTCGCAATCAGCCCCAGCATTTT. Amino acid sequence: CASSFGTGGLRNQPQHF.

The J gene is TRBJ2-2, the V gene TRBV11-3; a weak D match, TRBD2 (5 bases). Germline values: CDR1 SGHNT, CDR2 YENEEA. With 1 base removed from V and 2 bases from J, the gap between germline ends came to 8 bases. This CDR3 comprises 15 residues. The CDR3 DNA is TGTGCCAGCAGCTTAGGTCTAGCTAACACCGGGGAGCTGTTTTTT. As protein: CASSLGLANTGELFF.

A few counts support this clone. This sequence joins TRBV2 and TRBJ1-1, with D unclear. Trimming cost V 5 bases and J 1 base, with 8 bases left between them. The CDR3 spans 13 residues. CDR1 SNHLY and CDR2 FYNNEI come from the germline V gene. This chain's CDR3 is CASSSTQNTEAFF. The DNA for the CDR3 is TGTGCCAGCAGTTCCACACAGAACACTGAAGCTTTCTTT.

This chain connects TRBV7-9 to TRBJ1-1; weak D call: TRBD1 (6 bases). This CDR3 comprises 15 residues. Germline-derived CDR1 and CDR2 are SEHNR and FQNEAQ (reference sequence). The V end lost 5 bases, the J end lost 1 base, and 14 bases lay between the germline ends. The CDR3 sequence: CASSPSGAWNTEAFF. In nucleotides, the CDR3 is TGTGCCAGCAGCCCATCAGGGGCGTGGAACACTGAAGCTTTCTTT.

This sequence joins TRBV5-6 and TRBJ2-3; perhaps TRBD2 as D (5 bases). Germline V gives CDR1 SGHDT, CDR2 YYEEEE. V lost 4 bases and J lost 2, with 17 bases in between. This CDR3 contains 16 residues. CDR3 amino acids: CASSPPGSGVTDTQYF. The DNA of the CDR3 is TGTGCCAGCAGCCCCCCTGGGAGCGGTGTCACAGATACGCAGTATTTT.

The gene calls are TRBV18 and TRBJ1-3, with D perhaps TRBD1 (5 bases). CDR1 is KGHSH and CDR2 is LQKENI in the germline V gene. The germline V and J ends were trimmed by 3 bases and 0 bases, with 12 bases remaining between them. This CDR3 is 16 amino acids long. CDR3 nucleotide sequence: TGTGCCAGCTCACCCCCTGGGGCCAACTCTGGAAACACCATATATTTT. Its protein product is CASSPPGANSGNTIYF.

The chain has TRBV15 and TRBJ2-3; TRBD2 is a possible D gene (5 bases). Per the germline V gene, CDR1 is LNHNV and CDR2 is YYDKDF (reference sequence). V was shortened by 0 bases and J by 1 base, with 11 bases between the two germline ends. The CDR3 loop spans 16 amino acids. CDR3 amino acids: CATSRDRGRGTDTQYF. CDR3 nucleotides: TGTGCCACCAGCAGAGACCGGGGTAGGGGCACAGATACGCAGTATTTT.

V usage is TRBV27 and J usage is TRBJ2-5, with 7 bases that match TRBD1. V lost 6 bases, J lost 5 bases, and 6 bases stayed unmatched. The CDR3 covers 13 residues. Germline V gene sequence: CDR1 MNHEY, CDR2 SMNVEV (reference sequence). In nucleotides, the CDR3 is TGTGCCAGCAGGAGGGGGCTGGCGGAGACCCAGTACTTC. Amino acid sequence: CASRRGLAETQYF.

This rearrangement joins TRBV2 to TRBJ1-2, with 7 bases aligning to TRBD1. This CDR3 is 14 amino acids long. Losses at the gene ends were 6 bases for V and 4 bases for J; bases not matched to a gene: 8. Germline V lookup: CDR1 SNHLY, CDR2 FYNNEI. The CDR3 bases are TGTGCCAGCAGCGCCGCACAGGGGAGCTATGGCTACACCTTC. It codes for CASSAAQGSYGYTF.

V is TRBV27 and J is TRBJ2-2, with TRBD2 matching 11 bases. Germline V lookup: CDR1 MNHEY, CDR2 SMNVEV (reference sequence). After removal of 5 bases from V and 0 bases from J, the junction contained 11 bases not matched to a gene. The CDR3 contains 19 residues. CDR3 bases: TGTGCCAGCAGTCTCCGCGGGACTAGCGGTTACTCGAACACCGGGGAGCTGTTTTTT. Translating gives CASSLRGTSGYSNTGELFF.

This clone was seen a single time. The V gene is TRBV5-4, the J gene TRBJ1-1, with TRBD1 matching 9 bases. The CDR3 contains 15 residues. Germline CDR1 reads SGHNT; CDR2 reads YYREEE (reference sequence). V dropped 4 bases and J dropped 5; count of bases not matched to a gene: 9. The CDR3, as DNA: TGTGCCAGCAGCGGCCACAGGGGGCGCAGGACTGAAGCTTTCTTT. Translating it yields CASSGHRGRRTEAFF.

The CDR3: CASSLTPGQSNEKLFF. CDR3 sequence (DNA): TGCGCCAGCAGCCTGACCCCGGGACAGTCTAATGAAAAACTGTTTTTT. The gene calls are TRBV5-1 and TRBJ1-4; 7 positions match TRBD1. The CDR3 length is 16 residues. The J segment lost 3 bases and the V segment lost 4 bases, leaving 9 bases of the junction unmatched. Germline CDR1 is SGHRS and CDR2 is YFSETQ. The whole variable domain, filled in from reference TRBV5-1 and TRBJ1-4, reads KAGVTQTPRYLIKTRGQQVTLSCSPISGHRSVSWYQQTPGQGLQFLFEYFSETQRNKGNFPGRFSGRQFSNSRSEMNVSTLELGDSALYLCASSLTPGQSNEKLFFGSGTQLSVL.

This sequence joins TRBV7-9 and TRBJ2-7, with 8 bases matching TRBD2. CDR3 size: 16 residues. With V trimmed by 2 bases and J by 3 bases, 9 bases remained unmatched. The germline V gene has CDR1 SEHNR and CDR2 FQNEAQ (reference sequence). The CDR3 spells CASSLSPGLVDYEQYF. CDR3 nucleotides: TGTGCCAGCAGCTTATCGCCGGGACTAGTAGACTACGAGCAGTACTTC.

The gene calls are TRBV29-1 and TRBJ2-6, with 8 bases lining up with TRBD1. The CDR3 loop spans 17 amino acids. The J segment lost 1 base and the V segment lost 1 base, leaving 6 bases of the junction unmatched. The V gene's germline CDR1 is SQVTM and CDR2 ANQGSEA. This CDR3 is CSVEVTGVLSGANVLTF. CDR3 nucleotide sequence: TGCAGCGTTGAAGTGACAGGGGTACTATCTGGGGCCAACGTCCTGACTTTC.

V usage is TRBV14 and J usage is TRBJ1-2; 10 nucleotides agree with TRBD1. The CDR3 spans 16 residues. The germline V gene has CDR1 SGHDN and CDR2 FVKESK. J was trimmed by 5 bases and V by 2 bases; bases with no gene match: 8. The CDR3 here is CASSQIDRDRGYGYTF. CDR3 sequence (DNA): TGTGCCAGCAGCCAAATAGACCGGGACAGGGGATATGGCTACACCTTC.

V usage is TRBV6-5 and J usage is TRBJ2-7; 7 nucleotides match TRBD2. The CDR3 is 14 amino acids. Unmatched junction bases numbered 4, after V lost 2 bases and J lost 3 bases. CDR1 MNHEY and CDR2 SVGAGI come from the germline V gene. The CDR3 nucleotides are TGTGCCAGCAGTTACGTTACGGGGGGCTACGAGCAGTACTTC. Protein product: CASSYVTGGYEQYF.

The gene calls are TRBV5-5 and TRBJ2-3; D gene unclear. There are 14 residues in the CDR3. The V gene's germline CDR1 is SGHKS and CDR2 YYEKEE (reference sequence). Trimming cost V 1 base and J 3 bases, with 9 bases left between them. CDR3 protein: CASSLSRGTDTQYF. DNA for the CDR3: TGTGCCAGCAGCTTGAGTCGCGGAACAGATACGCAGTATTTT.